The text below deals with one T cell receptor beta chain. Antigen specificity is unknown. The isolated RNA, all of it, was reverse transcribed, so expressed TCRB transcripts were what got sequenced. This table comes from immunoSEQ multiplex PCR, and its TCRdb copy is limited to in-frame clones, with some not included. This sample has more than 8,500 clones, with roughly 74% found just once. The CDR3 has 12 residues. V lost 4 bases, J lost 1 base, and 7 bases lay in between. The germline gives CDR1 SQVTM, CDR2 ANQGSEA. This record comes from a study of beta chain features in type 1 diabetes. Regarding the study as a whole: There were fewer insertions and more deletions at the VDJ junctions of type 1 diabetes patients. A definitive answer on HLA type influencing TCRB rearrangement was not reached here.

The sequence was obtained from a woman younger than 35 in good health. The chain joins TRBV29-1 to TRBJ2-5; tentative D call: TRBD1 (5 bases). The sample taken for sequencing was Tregs from blood. DNA of the CDR3: TGCAGCGTTGTCAGGGTCCAAGAGACCCAGTACTTC. Translation gives CSVVRVQETQYF.